Following are 21 T cell receptor beta chains from one sample sequenced in a study of Graves' ophthalmopathy and Graves' hyperthyroidism. As the template, RNA transcripts were used to amplify TCR beta CDR3 regions. A first-round RT-PCR used HTBI primers, followed by a second-round multiplex PCR. TCRdb used MiXCR to reprocess the multiplex PCR reads, holding one entry per CDR3 protein. The profile covers 740,000 or so distinct CDR3 sequences, with 40% appearing a single time and less than 55% taken by the ten largest. Specimen: peripheral blood. These receptors originate from an adult man with Graves' ophthalmopathy.

This clonotype was counted a few times. The chain employs TRBV5-1 and TRBJ2-7; possible D gene TRBD1, 5 bases. The CDR3 is 14 residues long. Looked up from germline, CDR1 is SGHRS and CDR2 is YFSETQ. The V and J ends lost 7 bases and 2 bases respectively, with 16 bases between them. The CDR3: CASGTQTGPYEQYF. The CDR3 nucleotides read TGCGCCAGCGGAACTCAAACAGGCCCCTACGAGCAGTACTTC.

The gene calls are TRBV6-1 and TRBJ2-5, with 7 bases fitting TRBD2. J lost 2 bases, V lost 8 bases, and 5 bases had no gene match. The CDR3 spans 13 residues. The germline V gene encodes CDR1 MNHNS and CDR2 SASEGT. CDR3 sequence: CASRSSGQETQYF. The CDR3 nucleotides read TGTGCCAGCCGCAGTAGCGGGCAAGAGACCCAGTACTTC.

The rearrangement uses TRBV14 and TRBJ1-3; D possibly corresponds to TRBD1 (6 bases). Germline V gene data show CDR1 as SGHDN and CDR2 as FVKESK. With 4 bases removed from V and 2 bases from J, the gap between germline ends came to 9 bases. The CDR3 is 14 residues long. CDR3 nucleotides: TGTGCCAGCAGCCCCGAGGGGGCTGGAAACACCATATATTTT. Protein product: CASSPEGAGNTIYF.

This clonotype came up many times. The J gene is TRBJ1-2, the V gene TRBV29-1; a possible D gene is TRBD1 (5 bases). This CDR3 has 12 residues. Between the trimmed V and J ends, which lost 2 bases and 7 bases, there was a span of 11 bases. The germline V gene encodes CDR1 SQVTM and CDR2 ANQGSEA. The CDR3 loop is CSVEMQGGGYTF. The CDR3 coding sequence is TGCAGCGTTGAAATGCAGGGCGGTGGCTACACCTTC.

Many counts were recorded for this clonotype. The rearrangement joins TRBV7-9 to TRBJ1-5; D perhaps matches TRBD1 (5 bases). Germline V gives CDR1 SEHNR, CDR2 FQNEAQ (reference sequence). The CDR3 is 13 amino acids. The V and J ends lost 5 bases and 3 bases respectively, with 8 bases between them. The CDR3 sequence: CASSPGYNQPQHF. For the CDR3, the DNA is TGTGCCAGCAGCCCAGGGTACAATCAGCCCCAGCATTTT. Drawing the rest from reference TRBV7-9 and TRBJ1-5, the complete variable domain is DTGVSQNPRHKITKRGQNVTFRCDPISEHNRLYWYRQTLGQGPEFLTYFQNEAQLEKSRLLSDRFSAERPKGSFSTLEIQRTEQGDSAMYLCASSPGYNQPQHFGDGTRLSIL.

As to this clonotype: A read error may explain this, as a much larger clone is one base away. The chain has TRBV24-1 and TRBJ1-5; D is ambiguous. The V gene's germline CDR1 is KGHDR and CDR2 SFDVKD. The germline V and J ends were trimmed by 7 bases and 7 bases, with 19 bases remaining between them. The CDR3 runs to 15 residues. The CDR3 bases are TGTGCCACCAGCGGAGCGGGAAAGGGCTACCAGCCCCAGCATTTT. Amino acids: CATSGAGKGYQPQHF.

The chain has TRBV11-2 and TRBJ1-5, with 10 positions matching TRBD1. Unmatched junction bases numbered 10, after V lost 3 bases and J lost 5 bases. Germline V CDR1 and CDR2: SGHAT, FQNNGV. This CDR3 is built from 17 residues. CDR3 DNA: TGTGCCAGCAGCTTTTTTGACCCAGGGACAGGGGATCAGCCCCAGCATTTT. It encodes CASSFFDPGTGDQPQHF.

This clonotype appeared many times. The V call is TRBV11-2, the J call TRBJ1-2; 10 positions agree with TRBD1. In germline, CDR1 is SGHAT, CDR2 FQNNGV. J lost 4 bases, V lost 4 bases, and 6 bases had no gene match. CDR3 length equals 15 residues. The CDR3 nucleotides are TGTGCCAGCAGCTCGTACCGGGACAGGGGCTATGGCTACACCTTC. It encodes CASSSYRDRGYGYTF.

This clonotype was counted a few times. The genes are TRBV7-8 and TRBJ1-3; D may be TRBD1 (6 bases). From germline, CDR1 is SGHVS and CDR2 FQNEAQ. This CDR3 is built from 17 residues. The V gene lost 1 base and the J gene lost 2 bases, with 15 bases spanning the gap. DNA of the CDR3: TGTGCCAGCAGCTTAGTGGGCAGGGGAGCTGCTGGAAACACCATATATTTT. Its translation: CASSLVGRGAAGNTIYF.

A few counts support this clonotype. At one boundary the junction diverges from the germline segment, which might be a read error. The chain has TRBV9 and TRBJ1-6; tentatively, D is TRBD1 (5 bases). The CDR3 spans 18 residues. In germline, CDR1 is SGDLS, CDR2 YYNGEE. CDR3 amino acids: CASSPLRSTATQDSSLHF. CDR3 in DNA: TGTGCCAGCTCACCCCTACGATCGACAGCCACCCAGGATTCATCCCTCCACTTT.

Here the CDR3 DNA reads TGCAGTGCTAGGAGGCGGGGGTTACGGACCCAGTACTTC. Its translation: CSARRRGLRTQYF. This rearrangement joins TRBV20-1 to TRBJ2-5, with 7 nucleotides matching TRBD2. Germline lookup yields CDR1 DFQATT and CDR2 SNEGSKA (reference sequence). This CDR3 comprises 13 residues. Unmatched junction bases numbered 8, after V lost 3 bases and J lost 7 bases.

This clonotype occurred a few times. This chain links TRBV5-1 with TRBJ1-2, with D perhaps matching TRBD1 (6 bases). V was pared by 1 base and J by 1 base, with 11 bases between. The germline gives CDR1 SGHRS, CDR2 YFSETQ. This CDR3 has 15 amino acids. CDR3 DNA sequence: TGCGCCAGCAGCTTGACAGGGACCAATAACTATGGCTACACCTTC. It encodes CASSLTGTNNYGYTF.

A word on this clonotype: It may be a read error: a sequence one base away is much more abundant. V and J are TRBV10-3 and TRBJ1-2, with 7 bases lining up with TRBD1. There are 14 residues in the CDR3. CDR1 ENHRY and CDR2 SYGVKD come from the germline V gene. V shed 11 bases and J 4 bases; nucleotides not matched to a gene: 13. CDR3 protein: CARLGDSGFYGYTF. In DNA form, the CDR3 reads TGTGCCCGTCTGGGGGACAGTGGGTTCTATGGCTACACCTTC.

This chain uses TRBV7-2 with TRBJ2-2; D ambiguous. The V and J ends lost 0 bases and 4 bases respectively, with 9 bases between them. Germline V gene data show CDR1 as SGHTA and CDR2 as FQGNSA. There are 15 residues in the CDR3. CDR3 nucleotides: TGTGCCAGCAGCTTAGCGCTAATGGCCACCGGGGAGCTGTTTTTT. It specifies CASSLALMATGELFF.

The rearrangement links TRBV7-2 to TRBJ2-7; TRBD2 is a possible D gene (7 bases). CDR1 and CDR2 (germline): SGHTA, FQGNSA. V lost 5 bases and J 3 bases, leaving 14 bases between the germline ends. The CDR3 is made up of 14 amino acids. The CDR3 is CASSPGGLGYEQYF. The CDR3 bases are TGTGCCAGCAGCCCGGGGGGCTTGGGCTACGAGCAGTACTTC.

This clonotype was observed a few times. The V call is TRBV9, the J call TRBJ1-1; possibly TRBD1 for D (6 bases). This CDR3 comprises 15 residues. Trimming removed 0 bases from V and 5 bases from J, with 14 bases in between. Germline V gene data show CDR1 as SGDLS and CDR2 as YYNGEE. For the CDR3, the DNA is TGTGCCAGCAGCGTAGAAGGGGGGTTGGGGACTGAAGCTTTCTTT. Protein sequence: CASSVEGGLGTEAFF.

In its sample, this clonotype was seen a few times. The chain carries TRBV2 and TRBJ1-2; D uncertain. The germline V and J ends were trimmed by 5 bases and 7 bases, with 14 bases remaining between them. Germline CDR1 is SNHLY and CDR2 is FYNNEI. This CDR3 comprises 13 residues. The DNA for the CDR3 is TGTGCCAGCAGTCCCCCCTCCCTTCTTGGCTACACCTTC. This codes for CASSPPSLLGYTF.

The chain has TRBV5-5 and TRBJ1-2; 7 nucleotides align to TRBD1. The CDR3 has 17 residues. Per the germline V gene, CDR1 is SGHKS and CDR2 is YYEKEE (reference sequence). V shed 5 bases and J 8 bases; nucleotides not matched to a gene: 21. CDR3 DNA sequence: TGTGCCAGCAGTCCACCCGGCCCTCAGACAGGGTTAGAAGGCTACACCTTC. Translation gives CASSPPGPQTGLEGYTF.

The chain carries TRBV2 and TRBJ1-4, with 9 nucleotides matching TRBD1. Per germline, CDR1 SNHLY and CDR2 FYNNEI. V lost 7 bases to trimming and J lost 7 bases; unmatched junction nucleotides: 4. CDR3 length: 13 residues. This chain's CDR3 is CASKDRGGEKLFF. CDR3 in DNA: TGTGCCAGCAAGGACAGGGGAGGTGAAAAACTGTTTTTT.

The genes are TRBV2 and TRBJ2-2; D possibly corresponds to TRBD1 (5 bases). Germline V gene data show CDR1 as SNHLY and CDR2 as FYNNEI. The V and J ends lost 6 bases and 5 bases respectively, with 10 bases between them. The CDR3 is 13 residues long. CDR3 in amino acids: CASRPRETGELFF. The CDR3 nucleotides read TGTGCCAGCAGACCCAGGGAAACCGGGGAGCTGTTTTTT.

The chain carries TRBV24-1 and TRBJ1-5, with 7 bases that match TRBD1. CDR1 is KGHDR and CDR2 is SFDVKD in the germline V gene. The CDR3 extends over 16 amino acids. V lost 4 bases to trimming and J lost 3 bases; unmatched junction nucleotides: 8. As DNA, the CDR3 is TGTGCCACCAGTGACCCAGGGACAGTCAACAATCAGCCCCAGCATTTT. Translating it yields CATSDPGTVNNQPQHF.